A selection of T cell receptor beta chains follows, all from one sample in a study of blood T cell repertoires in COVID-19. Clones were read by immunoSEQ multiplex PCR, and TCRdb kept only the in-frame ones, dropping some. The sample has around 170,000 clones; roughly 90% are singletons. Sequenced sample: peripheral blood. The receptors derive from a man in his 60s with acute or convalescent COVID-19. Both conserved end residues are part of each CDR3. The order of the fields is D gene, J gene, V gene, clone size, CDR3 protein, CDR3 DNA. D genes are given only for firm matches. Expanded clones are given a class, and other clones once, few, many or no size at all.

>TRBD1|TRBJ2-4|TRBV4-1|NA
CASSEDRGPNTENIQYF
TGCGCCAGCAGCGAAGACAGGGGACCAAATACCGAAAACATTCAGTACTTC
>NA|TRBJ2-7|TRBV11-3|once
CASSFSLGEATTYEQYF
TGTGCCAGCAGCTTCTCCCTCGGGGAGGCCACGACCTACGAGCAGTACTTC
>TRBD1|TRBJ2-3|TRBV6-4|NA
CASSEGQGLPRDTQYF
TGTGCCAGCAGTGAGGGACAGGGGCTACCAAGGGATACGCAGTATTTT
>NA|TRBJ2-2|TRBV10-1|NA
CASGGLNTGELFF
TGCGCCAGCGGAGGACTGAACACCGGGGAGCTGTTTTTT
>NA|TRBJ1-2|TRBV19|few
CASSIGATGYGYTF
TGTGCCAGTAGTATAGGAGCCACAGGGTATGGCTACACCTTC
>NA|TRBJ1-2|TRBV29-1|NA
CSVERDTNYGYTF
TGCAGCGTTGAAAGGGACACCAACTATGGCTACACCTTC
>NA|TRBJ1-2|TRBV7-3|NA
CASSLTAAGAIRGYTF
TGTGCCAGCAGCTTAACGGCGGCAGGGGCGATTCGTGGCTACACCTTC
>NA|TRBJ2-7|TRBV20-1|NA
CSASRGMREQYF
TGCAGTGCTAGTCGCGGCATGAGGGAGCAGTACTTC
>TRBD2|TRBJ2-1|TRBV24-1|NA
CATSDPAQAGGRDEQFF
TGTGCCACCAGTGATCCCGCCCAAGCGGGAGGTAGGGATGAGCAGTTCTTC
>NA|TRBJ2-1|TRBV2|NA
CASSDGLARRNEQFF
TGTGCCAGCAGTGACGGGCTAGCCCGGCGAAATGAGCAGTTCTTC
>NA|TRBJ1-1|TRBV18|NA
CASSPNRDTEAFF
TGTGCCAGCTCACCCAACAGGGACACTGAAGCTTTCTTT
>TRBD1|TRBJ1-4|TRBV6-5|NA
CASSYSSQGGEKLFF
TGTGCCAGCAGTTACTCGAGTCAGGGGGGTGAAAAACTGTTTTTT
>NA|TRBJ1-4|TRBV6-2/TRBV6-3|NA
CASSRDSTDEKLFF
TGTGCCAGCAGTCGTGATTCAACGGATGAAAAACTGTTTTTT
>NA|TRBJ1-2|TRBV25-1|few
CASSESGRELLGYTF
TGTGCCAGCAGTGAATCGGGCAGGGAACTTTTGGGCTACACCTTC
>NA|TRBJ1-3|TRBV9|NA
CASSVAGQSGNTIYF
TGTGCCAGCAGCGTAGCCGGACAATCTGGAAACACCATATATTTT
>NA|TRBJ1-5|TRBV5-1|NA
CASSLERDQPQHF
TGCGCCAGCAGCTTGGAACGGGATCAGCCCCAGCATTTT
>TRBD1|TRBJ1-1|TRBV10-3|NA
CASSGQVNTEAFF
TGTGCCAGCTCGGGACAGGTGAACACTGAAGCTTTCTTT
>NA|TRBJ1-2|TRBV19|NA
CASRSRGPLGYTF
TGTGCCAGTAGGAGCAGGGGTCCTCTTGGCTACACCTTC
>NA|TRBJ1-2|TRBV5-1|NA
CASSGTSVGYGYTF
TGCGCCAGCAGCGGGACTTCGGTGGGCTATGGCTACACCTTC
>TRBD1|TRBJ1-1|TRBV19|NA
CASIERQGGIAFF
TGTGCCAGTATAGAGAGACAGGGTGGTATAGCTTTCTTT
>TRBD1|TRBJ1-2|TRBV27|few
CASNRGQGGGYTF
TGTGCCAGCAATAGGGGACAGGGGGGAGGCTACACCTTC
>TRBD2|TRBJ2-1|TRBV7-8|NA
CASSLAQGLAEQFF
TGTGCCAGCAGCTTAGCACAGGGACTAGCGGAACAGTTCTTC
>NA|TRBJ2-7|TRBV19|once
CASSIHPYEQYF
TGTGCCAGTAGTATCCATCCCTACGAGCAGTACTTC
>NA|TRBJ1-1|TRBV24-1|NA
CATSDSTRVPTEAFF
TGTGCCACCAGTGATTCAACCAGGGTGCCCACTGAAGCTTTCTTT
>NA|TRBJ1-2|TRBV27|NA
CASSARTVLNYGYTF
TGTGCCAGCAGCGCCAGGACAGTTCTAAACTATGGCTACACCTTC
>NA|TRBJ1-5|TRBV4-1|NA
CASSRHVDSNQPQHF
TGCGCCAGCAGCCGCCATGTAGATAGCAATCAGCCCCAGCATTTT
>TRBD1|TRBJ1-4|TRBV5-3|NA
CARSVRDRGELFF
TGTGCCAGAAGCGTCCGGGACAGGGGAGAGCTGTTTTTT
>NA|TRBJ2-2|TRBV7-2|NA
CASSLTYQNTGELFF
TGTGCCAGCAGCTTAACCTACCAGAACACCGGGGAGCTGTTTTTT
>NA|TRBJ1-1|TRBV11-1|few
CASSVRDKAFF
TGTGCCAGCAGCGTACGGGACAAAGCTTTCTTT
>TRBD1|TRBJ2-2|TRBV5-1|NA
CASSLAGTGTGELFF
TGCGCCAGCAGCTTGGCCGGGACAGGCACCGGGGAGCTGTTTTTT
>NA|TRBJ1-4|TRBV20-1|NA
CSASGSWGDTNEKLFF
TGCAGTGCTAGTGGGTCGTGGGGGGATACTAATGAAAAACTGTTTTTT
>TRBD2|TRBJ2-7|TRBV5-5|few
CASSLETSGRSPYEQYF
TGTGCCAGCAGCTTGGAAACTAGCGGGAGGTCCCCCTACGAGCAGTACTTC
>TRBD1|TRBJ2-1|TRBV2|few
CASRRDRAYNEQFF
TGTGCCAGCCGTCGGGACAGAGCCTACAATGAGCAGTTCTTC
>TRBD1|TRBJ1-5|TRBV19|NA
CASSWGDRSQPQHF
TGTGCCAGTAGTTGGGGGGACAGAAGTCAGCCCCAGCATTTT
>NA|TRBJ2-1|TRBV6-6|NA
CASTPGLLQFF
TGTGCCAGCACTCCGGGACTCCTACAGTTCTTC
>NA|TRBJ1-3|TRBV7-2|NA
CASSLTFAGSSGNTIYF
TGTGCCAGCAGCTTGACATTCGCAGGCTCCTCTGGAAACACCATATATTTT
>TRBD1|TRBJ2-3|TRBV6-2/TRBV6-3|NA
CASSYSPGFQGVSTDTQYF
TGTGCCAGCAGTTACTCTCCCGGGTTTCAGGGGGTGAGCACAGATACGCAGTATTTT
>TRBD1|TRBJ1-4|TRBV5-1|NA
CASSLFGTGGNEKLFF
TGCGCCAGCAGCTTGTTTGGGACAGGGGGTAATGAAAAACTGTTTTTT
>NA|TRBJ1-2|TRBV6-4|NA
CASSENNRALYGYTF
TGTGCCAGCAGTGAAAATAACAGGGCCCTCTATGGCTACACCTTC
>NA|TRBJ2-2|TRBV2|once
CASRGGSSTGELFF
TGTGCCAGCAGAGGGGGTTCGAGCACCGGGGAGCTGTTTTTT
>TRBD1|TRBJ1-2|TRBV24-1|NA
CATSDLGGQGDGYTF
TGTGCCACCAGTGATTTGGGGGGACAGGGTGATGGCTACACCTTC
>TRBD2|TRBJ2-7|TRBV10-3|NA
CAISVTSGFSYEQYF
TGTGCCATCAGTGTGACTAGCGGGTTCTCCTACGAGCAATACTTC
>NA|TRBJ1-1|TRBV29-1|NA
CSVESRGNTEAFF
TGCAGCGTTGAGTCAAGGGGTAACACTGAAGCTTTCTTT
>NA|TRBJ1-4|TRBV4-1|NA
CASSPRETGDEKLFF
TGCGCCAGCAGCCCCCGTGAGACCGGGGATGAAAAACTGTTTTTT
>NA|TRBJ1-2|TRBV30|once
CAWSLNYGYTF
TGTGCCTGGAGCTTAAACTATGGCTACACCTTC
>NA|TRBJ1-1|TRBV6-5|NA
CASSYSRWGRDTEAFF
TGTGCCAGCAGTTACTCCCGCTGGGGGAGGGACACTGAAGCTTTCTTT
>NA|TRBJ1-2|TRBV9|NA
CASSVADGMGGYTF
TGTGCCAGCAGCGTAGCTGACGGGATGGGTGGCTACACCTTC
>TRBD2|TRBJ2-2|TRBV5-1|NA
CASSPLAGVATGELFF
TGCGCCAGCAGCCCATTAGCGGGAGTGGCCACCGGGGAGCTGTTTTTT